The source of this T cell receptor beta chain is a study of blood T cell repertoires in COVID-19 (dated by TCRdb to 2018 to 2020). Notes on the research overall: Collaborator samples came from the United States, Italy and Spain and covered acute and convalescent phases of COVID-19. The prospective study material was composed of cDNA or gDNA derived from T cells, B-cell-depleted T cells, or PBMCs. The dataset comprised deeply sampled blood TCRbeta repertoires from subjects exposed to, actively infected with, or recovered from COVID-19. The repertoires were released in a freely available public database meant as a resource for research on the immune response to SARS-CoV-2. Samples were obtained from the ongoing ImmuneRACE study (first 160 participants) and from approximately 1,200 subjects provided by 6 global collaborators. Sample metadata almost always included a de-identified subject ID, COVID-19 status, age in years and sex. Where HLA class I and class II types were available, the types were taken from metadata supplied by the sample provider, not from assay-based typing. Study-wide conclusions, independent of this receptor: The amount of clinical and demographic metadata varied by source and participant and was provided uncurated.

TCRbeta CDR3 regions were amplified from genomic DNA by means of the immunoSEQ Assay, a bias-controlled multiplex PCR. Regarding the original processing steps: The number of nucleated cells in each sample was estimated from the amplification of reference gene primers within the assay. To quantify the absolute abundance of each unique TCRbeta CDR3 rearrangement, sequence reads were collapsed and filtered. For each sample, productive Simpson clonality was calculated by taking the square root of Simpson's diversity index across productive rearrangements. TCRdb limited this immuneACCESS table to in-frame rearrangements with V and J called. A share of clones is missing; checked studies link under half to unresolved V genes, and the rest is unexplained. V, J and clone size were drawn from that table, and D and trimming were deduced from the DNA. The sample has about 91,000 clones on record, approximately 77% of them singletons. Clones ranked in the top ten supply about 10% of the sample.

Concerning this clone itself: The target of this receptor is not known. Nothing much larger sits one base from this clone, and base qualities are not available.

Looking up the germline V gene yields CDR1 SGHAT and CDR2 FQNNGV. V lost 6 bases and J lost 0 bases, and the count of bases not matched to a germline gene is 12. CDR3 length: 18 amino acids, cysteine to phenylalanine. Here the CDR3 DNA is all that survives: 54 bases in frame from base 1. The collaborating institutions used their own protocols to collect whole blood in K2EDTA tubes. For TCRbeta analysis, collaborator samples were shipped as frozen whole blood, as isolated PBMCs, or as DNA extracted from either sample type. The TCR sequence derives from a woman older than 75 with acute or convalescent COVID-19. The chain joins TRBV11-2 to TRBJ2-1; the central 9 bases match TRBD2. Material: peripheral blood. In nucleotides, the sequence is TGTGCCAGCAGATCAGTTGGGGCGGGAGGGCCCTCCTACAATGAGCAGTTCTTC. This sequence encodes CASRSVGAGGPSYNEQFF.